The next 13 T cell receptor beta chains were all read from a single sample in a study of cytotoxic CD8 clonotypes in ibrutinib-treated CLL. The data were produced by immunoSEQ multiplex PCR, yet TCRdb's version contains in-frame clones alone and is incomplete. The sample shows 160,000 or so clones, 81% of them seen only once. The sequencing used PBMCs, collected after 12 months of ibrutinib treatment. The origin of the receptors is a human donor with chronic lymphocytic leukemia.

CDR3 nucleotide sequence: TGCGCCAGCAGCCCAGGACAGGGAGGGTACGAGCAGTACTTC. It codes for CASSPGQGGYEQYF. This chain uses TRBV5-1 with TRBJ2-7; D possibly corresponds to TRBD1 (8 bases). With 4 bases removed from V and 4 bases from J, the gap between germline ends came to 15 bases. Germline V gives CDR1 SGHRS, CDR2 YFSETQ. The length of the CDR3 is 14 residues.

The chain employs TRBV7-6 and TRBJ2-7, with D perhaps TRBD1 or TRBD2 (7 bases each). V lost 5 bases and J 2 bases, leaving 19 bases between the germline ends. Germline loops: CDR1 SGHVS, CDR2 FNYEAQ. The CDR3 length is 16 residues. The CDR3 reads CASSQGGAGAPYEQYF. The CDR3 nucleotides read TGTGCCAGCAGCCAGGGGGGGGCGGGAGCTCCCTACGAGCAGTACTTC.

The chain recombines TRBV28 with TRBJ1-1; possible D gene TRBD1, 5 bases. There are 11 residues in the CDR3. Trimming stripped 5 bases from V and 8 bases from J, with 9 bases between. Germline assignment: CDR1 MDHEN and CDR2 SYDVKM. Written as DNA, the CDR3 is TGTGCCAGCAGTACGGGACGGGAAGCTTTCTTT. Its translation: CASSTGREAFF.

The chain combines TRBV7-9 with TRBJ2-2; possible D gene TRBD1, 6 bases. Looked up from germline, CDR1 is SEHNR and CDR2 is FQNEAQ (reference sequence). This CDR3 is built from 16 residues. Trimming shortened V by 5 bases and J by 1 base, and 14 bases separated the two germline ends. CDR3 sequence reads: CASSNLRGRNTGELFF. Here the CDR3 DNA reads TGTGCCAGCAGCAACCTCAGGGGAAGGAACACCGGGGAGCTGTTTTTT.

The CDR3: CASSYSPGSRYGYTF. In nucleotides, the CDR3 is TGTGCCAGCAGCTACTCTCCAGGTTCGCGCTATGGCTACACCTTC. This rearrangement joins TRBV7-2 to TRBJ1-2; D remains unclear. The CDR3 covers 15 residues. The V and J ends lost 4 bases and 4 bases respectively, with 16 bases between them. Looked up from germline, CDR1 is SGHTA and CDR2 is FQGNSA.

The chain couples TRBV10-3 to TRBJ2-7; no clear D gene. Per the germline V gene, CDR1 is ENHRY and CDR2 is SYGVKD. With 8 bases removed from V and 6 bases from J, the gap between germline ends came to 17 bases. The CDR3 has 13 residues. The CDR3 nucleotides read TGTGCCATCGGTGCACGAGCCGAAGCCGAGCAGTACTTC. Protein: CAIGARAEAEQYF.

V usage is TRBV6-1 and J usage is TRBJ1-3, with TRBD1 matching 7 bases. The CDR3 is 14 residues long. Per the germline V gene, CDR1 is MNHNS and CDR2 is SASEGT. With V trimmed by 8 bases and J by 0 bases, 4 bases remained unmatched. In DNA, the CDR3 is TGTGCCAGCGCGGGACAGACCTCTGGAAACACCATATATTTT. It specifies CASAGQTSGNTIYF.

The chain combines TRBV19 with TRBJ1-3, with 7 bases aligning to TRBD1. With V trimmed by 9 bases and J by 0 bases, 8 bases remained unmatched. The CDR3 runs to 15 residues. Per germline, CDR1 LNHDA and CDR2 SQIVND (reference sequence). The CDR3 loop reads CASRRTGDSGNTIYF. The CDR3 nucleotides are TGTGCCAGCCGACGAACAGGGGACTCTGGAAACACCATATATTTT.

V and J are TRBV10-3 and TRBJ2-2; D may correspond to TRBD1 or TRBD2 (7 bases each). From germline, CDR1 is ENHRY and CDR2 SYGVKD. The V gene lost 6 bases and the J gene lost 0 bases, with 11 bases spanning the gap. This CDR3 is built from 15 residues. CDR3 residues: CAIRGGGANTGELFF. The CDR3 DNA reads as TGTGCCATCAGGGGAGGGGGCGCGAACACCGGGGAGCTGTTTTTT.

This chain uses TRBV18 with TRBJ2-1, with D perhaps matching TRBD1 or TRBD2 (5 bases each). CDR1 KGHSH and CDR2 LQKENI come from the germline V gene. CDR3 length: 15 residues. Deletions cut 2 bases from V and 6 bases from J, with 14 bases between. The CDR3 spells CASSPWDRAGNEQFF. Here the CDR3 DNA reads TGTGCCAGCTCACCATGGGACCGAGCTGGCAATGAGCAGTTCTTC.

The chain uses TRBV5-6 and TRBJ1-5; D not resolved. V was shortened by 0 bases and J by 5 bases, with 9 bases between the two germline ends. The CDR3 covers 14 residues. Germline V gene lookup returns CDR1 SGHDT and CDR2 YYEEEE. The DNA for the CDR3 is TGTGCCAGCAGCTTGGCGGGAAGGGATCAGCCCCAGCATTTT. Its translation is CASSLAGRDQPQHF.

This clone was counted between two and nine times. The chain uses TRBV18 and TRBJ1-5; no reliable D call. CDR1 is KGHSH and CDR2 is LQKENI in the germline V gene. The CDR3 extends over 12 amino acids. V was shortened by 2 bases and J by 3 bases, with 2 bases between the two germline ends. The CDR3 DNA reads TGTGCCAGCTCACCAGACAATCAGCCCCAGCATTTT. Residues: CASSPDNQPQHF.

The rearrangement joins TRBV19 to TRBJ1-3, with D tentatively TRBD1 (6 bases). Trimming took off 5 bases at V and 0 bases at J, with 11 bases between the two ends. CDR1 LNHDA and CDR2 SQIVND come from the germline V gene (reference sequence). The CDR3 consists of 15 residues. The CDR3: CASSDRISSGNTIYF. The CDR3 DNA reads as TGTGCCAGTAGTGACAGGATAAGCTCTGGAAACACCATATATTTT.